This TCR beta chain was observed in a study of shared clonotypes between healthy human individuals. The overall study: A couple of female and three male donors aged 18 to 49 were enrolled.

Assay: immunoSEQ multiplex PCR; the TCRdb copy retains only in-frame clones and omits some. The data show 1 million to 1.2 million clones, with about 80% seen just once and more than 0.85% held by the top ten. Germline-derived CDR1 and CDR2 are MDHEN and SYDVKM. V lost 2 bases, J lost 4 bases, and 17 bases lay in between. There are 16 residues in the CDR3. Sequenced: memory CD4+ T cells from PBMCs. Subset denoted: CD45RA-negative fraction. The source of this sequence is a young man in good health. Some clones in this sample may be carry-over from other donors' samples. This chain joins TRBV28 and TRBJ1-2; D perhaps matches TRBD1 (6 bases). The CDR3 sequence is CASSLINQGSAYGYTF. CDR3 in DNA: TGTGCCAGCAGTTTAATCAATCAGGGGTCGGCCTATGGCTACACCTTC.